Following are 24 T cell receptor beta chains from one sample sequenced in a study of regulatory T cells in long-lasting Graves disease. Time point denoted: newly diagnosed GD, antithyroid drugs for less than 3 months. The TCR library was prepared using RNA isolated from PBMCs. According to the study, TCR beta libraries were built with iRepertoire HTBI primers and CDR3-region Arm-PCR. TCRdb re-analysed the multiplex PCR reads in MiXCR, keeping a single row per CDR3 protein. Here the sample spans 400,000 to 450,000 distinct CDR3 sequences, under 15% being singletons. The sample also formed part of further work on T cells in Graves' hyperthyroidism and ophthalmopathy.

Sequenced material: peripheral blood mononuclear cells (PBMCs), taken at new diagnosis, from a patient treated with antithyroid drugs. These receptors were taken from a woman younger than 45 with Graves disease.

In this sample, this clonotype turned up many times. The chain employs TRBV5-1 and TRBJ2-7; 10 bases are a match to TRBD1. This CDR3 comprises 15 residues. Germline assignment: CDR1 SGHRS and CDR2 YFSETQ. The V gene end was trimmed by 3 bases and the J gene end by 2 bases; junction bases not matched to a gene: 5. The CDR3 nucleotides read TGCGCCAGCAGCTGGGGGACAGGGGCTACCTACGAGCAGTACTTC. It is translated as CASSWGTGATYEQYF. Full variable domain (rest looked up from reference TRBV5-1 and TRBJ2-7): KAGVTQTPRYLIKTRGQQVTLSCSPISGHRSVSWYQQTPGQGLQFLFEYFSETQRNKGNFPGRFSGRQFSNSRSEMNVSTLELGDSALYLCASSWGTGATYEQYFGPGTRLTVT.

CDR3 loop: CSVAPGINQPQHF. The CDR3 region has the DNA TGCAGCGTTGCCCCTGGGATCAATCAGCCCCAGCATTTT. The chain uses TRBV29-1 and TRBJ1-5; no definite D call. This CDR3 is 13 amino acids long. The V gene's germline CDR1 is SQVTM and CDR2 ANQGSEA. The germline V and J ends were trimmed by 4 bases and 3 bases, with 10 bases remaining between them.

The chain recombines TRBV5-5 with TRBJ2-7, with 9 bases lining up with TRBD2. V lost 4 bases, J lost 4 bases, and 21 bases stayed unmatched. Germline V gene lookup returns CDR1 SGHKS and CDR2 YYEKEE (reference sequence). This CDR3 contains 19 residues. CDR3 region: CASSRRSLAGTSIGYEQYF. The CDR3 bases are TGTGCCAGCAGCCGCCGCAGCCTGGCCGGGACTAGCATAGGTTACGAGCAGTACTTC.

The sample holds many counts of this clonotype. The gene calls are TRBV6-5 and TRBJ2-3; TRBD1 agrees at 10 bases. There are 15 residues in the CDR3. V was clipped by 0 bases and J by 8 bases; unmatched bases: 5. Germline V gene sequence: CDR1 MNHEY, CDR2 SVGAGI. DNA for the CDR3: TGTGCCAGCAGTTACTCCGGACAGGGGGTGGCTACGCAGTATTTT. Translating it yields CASSYSGQGVATQYF.

This clonotype was recorded at least ten times. The chain carries TRBV7-3 and TRBJ2-3; 16 bases map to TRBD2. CDR1 is SGHTA and CDR2 is FQGTGA in the germline V gene. J was trimmed by 2 bases and V by 1 base; bases with no gene match: 9. The CDR3 spans 20 residues. For the CDR3, the DNA is TGTGCCAGCAGCTTAAGAGGGACTAGCGGGAGGGCCTATGACACAGATACGCAGTATTTT. Its protein is CASSLRGTSGRAYDTDTQYF.

This clonotype came up many times. The rearrangement uses TRBV10-3 and TRBJ2-5; no definite D call. V was pared by 5 bases and J by 1 base, with 5 bases between. Per the germline V gene, CDR1 is ENHRY and CDR2 is SYGVKD. This CDR3 is built from 12 residues. This CDR3 reads CAISYTQETQYF. The CDR3 DNA sequence: TGTGCCATCAGTTACACCCAAGAGACCCAGTACTTC.

In this sample, this clonotype turned up many times. The gene calls are TRBV10-3 and TRBJ2-7; 13 bases line up with TRBD2. CDR1 and CDR2 from the germline V gene are ENHRY and SYGVKD. This CDR3 has 17 residues. V gave up 2 bases and J gave up 6 bases; unmatched junction bases: 10. The CDR3 nucleotides are TGTGCCATCAGTGAGCGGACTAGCGGGAGATCAGAAGGCGAGCAGTACTTC. This gives the protein CAISERTSGRSEGEQYF.

The chain is built from TRBV14 and TRBJ1-2, with D tentatively TRBD1 (6 bases). CDR1 and CDR2 from the germline V gene are SGHDN and FVKESK. CDR3 length: 16 amino acids. Deletions cut 0 bases from V and 6 bases from J, with 17 bases between. CDR3 loop: CASSQDLWQGRDGYTF. The CDR3 nucleotides read TGTGCCAGCAGCCAAGATCTTTGGCAGGGGAGGGATGGCTACACCTTC.

This clonotype was found a few times. A junction boundary mismatches the germline segment, possibly from a read error. The chain carries TRBV6-1 and TRBJ1-5; the match to TRBD1 covers 7 bases. Germline CDR1 is MNHNS and CDR2 is SASEGT. This CDR3 spans 15 amino acids. CDR3 nucleotides: TGTGCCAGCACCCTGGGACAGCCCTACAATCAGCTCCAGCATTTT. Translated: CASTLGQPYNQLQHF.

The V gene is TRBV29-1, the J gene TRBJ1-2, with 9 bases lining up with TRBD1. Trimming took 4 bases from V and 4 from J; bases not matched to a gene: 4. Germline-derived CDR1 and CDR2 are SQVTM and ANQGSEA. The CDR3 loop spans 13 amino acids. CDR3 loop: CSVGTGARYGYTF. CDR3 coding DNA: TGCAGCGTTGGGACAGGGGCCCGCTATGGCTACACCTTC. Using reference TRBV29-1 and TRBJ1-2 for the parts outside the CDR3, the full variable domain is SAVISQKPSRDICQRGTSLTIQCQVDSQVTMMFWYRQQPGQSLTLIATANQGSEATYESGFVIDKFPISRPNLTFSTLTVSNMSPEDSSIYLCSVGTGARYGYTFGSGTRLTVV.

At least ten counts were recorded for this clonotype. The chain joins TRBV7-9 to TRBJ2-3; TRBD1 might be the D (6 bases). Germline V lookup: CDR1 SEHNR, CDR2 FQNEAQ (reference sequence). CDR3 length: 12 residues. V dropped 6 bases and J dropped 6 bases, with 10 bases sitting between them. The CDR3 here is CASSWGPDTQYF. Written as DNA, the CDR3 is TGTGCCAGCAGTTGGGGGCCCGATACGCAGTATTTT. The variable domain in full, with the rest retrieved from reference TRBV7-9 and TRBJ2-3, is DTGVSQNPRHKITKRGQNVTFRCDPISEHNRLYWYRQTLGQGPEFLTYFQNEAQLEKSRLLSDRFSAERPKGSFSTLEIQRTEQGDSAMYLCASSWGPDTQYFGPGTRLTVL.

This clonotype was detected only a few times. The rearrangement uses TRBV5-1 and TRBJ1-2, with unresolved D. Trimming pared 2 bases from V and 3 bases from J, leaving 8 bases between. The V gene's germline CDR1 is SGHRS and CDR2 YFSETQ. The CDR3 is 13 residues long. The CDR3 loop is CASSLGWDYGYTF. As DNA, the CDR3 is TGCGCCAGCAGCTTAGGGTGGGACTATGGCTACACCTTC.

Ten or more counts support this clonotype. This rearrangement joins TRBV29-1 to TRBJ2-7, with TRBD2 matching 11 bases. V was pared by 6 bases and J by 5 bases, with 6 bases of the junction left unmatched. Germline V lookup: CDR1 SQVTM, CDR2 ANQGSEA. This CDR3 contains 13 residues. The CDR3 DNA sequence: TGCAGCGTAGACGGGACTAGCGGCAACGAGCAGTACTTC. Translation: CSVDGTSGNEQYF.

This clonotype has a count of ten or more. The chain carries TRBV20-1 and TRBJ2-3; 8 positions match TRBD2. With V trimmed by 3 bases and J by 1 base, 6 bases remained unmatched. CDR3 length: 15 amino acids. Looked up from germline, CDR1 is DFQATT and CDR2 is SNEGSKA (reference sequence). This chain's CDR3 is CSASPGLARTDTQYF. The CDR3 DNA is TGCAGTGCTAGCCCCGGACTAGCTCGCACAGATACGCAGTATTTT.

This clonotype was recorded only once. The chain carries TRBV5-1 and TRBJ2-3, with 8 bases identical to TRBD2. The J call may be wrong; the DNA end is better matched by TRBJ2-1. This CDR3 is 17 amino acids long. CDR1 is SGHRS and CDR2 is YFSETQ in the germline V gene. The CDR3 nucleotides read TGCGCCAGCAGCTTTGGGCTGACTAGCGCCAGAGCTGGAGAGCAGTTCTTC. It encodes CASSFGLTSARAGEQFF.

Ten or more counts support this clonotype. V usage is TRBV20-1 and J usage is TRBJ2-3; a possible D gene is TRBD2 (5 bases). Trimming removed 0 bases at V and 1 base at J, with 11 bases between. The CDR3 sequence is 15 residues long. Germline values: CDR1 DFQATT, CDR2 SNEGSKA (reference sequence). The CDR3, as DNA: TGCAGTGCTAGAGACCCCGCGGGCCGCACAGATACGCAGTATTTT. Translated: CSARDPAGRTDTQYF.

This clonotype was recorded at least ten times. CDR3 nucleotide sequence: TGCAGTGGAAGGGGGGGAGAACACTCCTACAATGAGCAGTTCTTC. Its translation is CSGRGGEHSYNEQFF. The V and J genes are TRBV29-1 and TRBJ2-1, with D possibly TRBD2 on 7 matching bases. There are 15 residues in the CDR3. The germline gives CDR1 SQVTM, CDR2 ANQGSEA.

This clonotype was counted between two and nine times. The chain joins TRBV20-1 to TRBJ1-2, with D tentatively TRBD1 (5 bases). Germline lookup yields CDR1 DFQATT and CDR2 SNEGSKA (reference sequence). The CDR3 is 14 residues long. The ends were cut back, 0 bases at V and 7 bases at J, with 15 bases in the middle. The CDR3 protein is CSARDSGDLSGYTF. In DNA, the CDR3 is TGCAGTGCTAGAGATTCGGGGGATTTGTCTGGCTACACCTTC.

This clonotype was found many times. The genes are TRBV24-1 and TRBJ1-4; 9 bases line up with TRBD1. V was clipped by 9 bases and J by 2 bases; unmatched bases: 18. The germline gives CDR1 KGHDR, CDR2 SFDVKD. The CDR3 totals 19 residues. Here the CDR3 DNA reads TGTGCCACCTGGGGTACGAGGACAGGGGAGTTTTGGACTAATGAAAAACTGTTTTTT. Translating it yields CATWGTRTGEFWTNEKLFF.

The chain recombines TRBV12-3 or TRBV12-4 with TRBJ2-7; 11 bases agree with TRBD2. V trimming: 5 bases; J trimming: 7 bases; junction bases outside the gene matches: 4. This CDR3 is built from 13 residues. Here the CDR3 DNA reads TGTGCCAGCAGTCTACTAGCGGGAGAGGAGCAGTACTTC. It is translated as CASSLLAGEEQYF.

The rearrangement joins TRBV7-2 to TRBJ1-5; D is uncertain. Germline V lookup: CDR1 SGHTA, CDR2 FQGNSA. Trimming removed 3 bases at V and 4 bases at J, with 7 bases between. CDR3 length equals 13 residues. The CDR3, as DNA: TGTGCCAGCAGCTTCGAGGATAATCAGCCCCAGCATTTT. It yields the protein CASSFEDNQPQHF.

The V gene is TRBV11-3, the J gene TRBJ2-1; perhaps TRBD1 as D (6 bases). V lost 3 bases and J lost 9, with 12 bases in between. Per the germline V gene, CDR1 is SGHNT and CDR2 is YENEEA. The CDR3 runs to 13 residues. The CDR3 sequence is CASSFGTTGEQFF. The CDR3 bases are TGTGCCAGCAGCTTTGGGACAACCGGTGAGCAGTTCTTC.

V usage is TRBV19 and J usage is TRBJ1-2, with TRBD1 identical over 8 bases. The junction had 15 bases not matched to a gene; V was cut back by 3 bases and J by 3 bases. The CDR3 is 18 residues long. In germline, CDR1 is LNHDA, CDR2 SQIVND (reference sequence). This CDR3 is CASSISTGAVLRDYGYTF. CDR3 DNA sequence: TGTGCCAGTAGTATTTCGACAGGGGCAGTGCTGCGGGACTATGGCTACACCTTC.

This chain uses TRBV30 with TRBJ2-5, with no clear D. V was pared by 1 base and J by 5 bases, with 11 bases between. Germline CDR1 and CDR2: GTSNPN and SVGIG (reference sequence). The CDR3 sequence is 13 residues long. CDR3 sequence (DNA): TGTGCCTGGAGTGGCGGTGGGTTGGAGACCCAGTACTTC. It specifies CAWSGGGLETQYF. The entire variable domain, with the rest obtained from reference TRBV30 and TRBJ2-5, is as follows: SQTIHQWPATLVQPVGSPLSLECTVEGTSNPNLYWYRQAAGRGLQLLFYSVGIGQISSEVPQNLSASRPQDRQFILSSKKLLLSDSGFYLCAWSGGGLETQYFGPGTRLLVL.